This T cell receptor gamma chain was sequenced during a study of Vδ1+ human thymocytes. The CDR3 runs to 11 residues. Germline CDR1 EGSTGY, CDR2 YDSYTSSV. V trimming: 0 bases; J trimming: 16 bases; junction bases outside the gene matches: 9. Extracted RNA was reverse transcribed into cDNA. Multiplex PCR used pooled V-gene forward primers and a constant-region reverse primer to amplify CDR3s. TCRdb ran CATT on the multiplex PCR reads. The data show 25,000 to 35,000 gamma-chain clones, about a fifth seen once. After alphabeta T cell depletion, CD3+ Vdelta1+ Vdelta2- thymocytes were sorted. Study observations and caveats: Despite high sort purity, roughly a fifth of thymic T cell receptor delta sequences were Vdelta2. Highly polyclonal TRG and TRD repertoires with Gaussian CDR3 length distributions appeared in thymus.

This clone has only a few counts. Antigen: not known. The gene calls are TRGV4 and TRGJ1 or TRGJ2. The receptor comes from a boy under two years old who had congenital heart surgery. The material sequenced was Vdelta1+ gamma-delta thymocytes from the thymus. Noted subset: FACS-sorted CD3+ TCRalphabeta- TCRVdelta1+ TCRVdelta2- thymocytes. CDR3 region: CATWDGLLWLF. The DNA for the CDR3 is TGTGCCACCTGGGATGGGCTCTTGTGGCTCTTT.